The 6 T cell receptor beta chains below come from one sample, sequenced in a study of blood T cells in healthy people across ages. Next came a second PCR, run for roughly 6 to 11 cycles, which used a sample-barcoded 5' primer along with a J-beta primer mix. TCRdb recomputed calls from the 5' RACE reads with MiXCR, one row per CDR3 protein. Here the sample spans 700,000 or so distinct CDR3 sequences, roughly two fifths being singletons. The sequenced sample consisted of blood. The receptors here all came from an elderly man in good health.

The chain employs TRBV5-1 and TRBJ2-7; 7 bases fit TRBD1. V shed 3 bases and J 5 bases; nucleotides not matched to a gene: 8. The CDR3 has 14 amino acids. The germline V gene has CDR1 SGHRS and CDR2 YFSETQ. As DNA, the CDR3 is TGCGCCAGCAGCTCCTCCGGGACAGAGGACGAGCAGTACTTC. Translation gives CASSSSGTEDEQYF.

The V gene is TRBV12-5, the J gene TRBJ2-3; tentatively, D is TRBD2 (7 bases). There are 15 residues in the CDR3. The ends were cut back, 4 bases at V and 0 bases at J, with 11 bases in the middle. Germline values: CDR1 LGHNT, CDR2 FRNRAP. CDR3 bases: TGTGCTAGTGGTTGGGGGGGGGCTAGCACAGATACGCAGTATTTT. It encodes CASGWGGASTDTQYF.

The chain couples TRBV27 to TRBJ2-5; no definite D call. The CDR3 runs to 13 residues. The V gene's germline CDR1 is MNHEY and CDR2 SMNVEV (reference sequence). Trimming left V 5 bases short and J 4 bases short, with 11 bases between. The CDR3 loop is CASSVRGLETQYF. In nucleotides, the CDR3 is TGTGCCAGCAGTGTCCGTGGGCTAGAGACCCAGTACTTC.

In its sample, this clonotype was seen a few times. The gene calls are TRBV2 and TRBJ2-3; perhaps TRBD2 as D (6 bases). Per germline, CDR1 SNHLY and CDR2 FYNNEI. Trimming cost V 6 bases and J 4 bases, with 14 bases left between them. The CDR3 has 14 amino acids. The CDR3 sequence: CASRAGLAPDTQYF. Written as DNA, the CDR3 is TGTGCCAGCAGGGCGGGGCTGGCACCAGATACGCAGTATTTT. Filled out from reference TRBV2 and TRBJ2-3, the complete variable domain reads EPEVTQTPSHQVTQMGQEVILRCVPISNHLYFYWYRQILGQKVEFLVSFYNNEISEKSEIFDDQFSVERPDGSNFTLKIRSTKLEDSAMYFCASRAGLAPDTQYFGPGTRLTVL.

There are a few counts of this clonotype. Possible read error: a much larger clone is one base away. The chain is built from TRBV6-5 and TRBJ1-3; the D gene is possibly TRBD1 (5 bases). Between the trimmed V and J ends, which lost 5 bases and 0 bases, there was a span of 14 bases. The CDR3 contains 16 residues. CDR1 and CDR2 from the germline V gene are MNHEY and SVGAGI. The CDR3 protein is CASSRAGTHSGNTIYF. CDR3 nucleotide sequence: TGTGCCAGCAGTCGAGCGGGGACCCACTCTGGAAACACCATATATTTT.

The rearrangement joins TRBV25-1 to TRBJ2-4, with TRBD2 identical over 7 bases. The J call may be faulty, since TRBJ2-7 better matches the DNA end. This CDR3 has 12 residues. Germline values: CDR1 MGHDK, CDR2 SYGVNS. The CDR3 protein is CASSQRDYEQYF. CDR3 in DNA: TGTGCCAGCAGTCAGCGGGACTACGAGCAGTACTTC.